These T cell receptor beta chains were read from a single sample in a study of cytomegalovirus exposure and HLA in healthy donors. Profiling relied on immunoSEQ multiplex PCR, and the TCRdb table lists in-frame clones only, not all of them. The profile shows 150,000 or so clones, 75% to 90% of them singletons. Sequences were obtained from PBMCs. The receptor source for this set is a woman aged 45-65 years in good health and CMV-seropositive. CDR3s include the opening cysteine and the closing phenylalanine or tryptophan. The order of the fields is D gene, J gene, V gene, CDR3 DNA, CDR3 protein. The D gene is left open where the match is weak.

d_call: NA; j_call: TRBJ1-2; v_call: TRBV2; cdr3_nt: TGTGCCAGCAGTGGGGCGGCAGGGCCCTATGGCTACACCTTC; cdr3_aa: CASSGAAGPYGYTF
d_call: NA; j_call: TRBJ1-4; v_call: TRBV7-6; cdr3_nt: TGTGCCAGCAGCTTAATCAGGGGCGAAATCGTTGAAAAACTGTTTTTT; cdr3_aa: CASSLIRGEIVEKLFF
d_call: TRBD1; j_call: TRBJ2-7; v_call: TRBV9; cdr3_nt: TGTGCCAGCAGCGTAGGGGGACAGAGCTACGAGCAGTACTTC; cdr3_aa: CASSVGGQSYEQYF
d_call: NA; j_call: TRBJ2-7; v_call: TRBV4-1; cdr3_nt: TGCGCCAGCAGCCAAGGCCTTCCCACACAGGGACCTGGGGAGCAGTACTTC; cdr3_aa: CASSQGLPTQGPGEQYF
d_call: NA; j_call: TRBJ1-2; v_call: TRBV27; cdr3_nt: TGTGCCAGCAGCCCGGGGAACTATGGCTACACCTTC; cdr3_aa: CASSPGNYGYTF
d_call: TRBD1; j_call: TRBJ1-2; v_call: TRBV18; cdr3_nt: TGTGCCAGCTCACCAACGGGACAGAACTATGGCTACACCTTC; cdr3_aa: CASSPTGQNYGYTF
d_call: TRBD2; j_call: TRBJ2-5; v_call: TRBV6-1; cdr3_nt: TGTGCCAGCTCCCCTAGCGGGGGGGCTCGAGAGACCCAGTACTTC; cdr3_aa: CASSPSGGARETQYF
d_call: NA; j_call: TRBJ1-3; v_call: TRBV4-1; cdr3_nt: TGCGCCAGCAGCCGGGGGCCTGGAAACACCATATATTTT; cdr3_aa: CASSRGPGNTIYF
d_call: NA; j_call: TRBJ1-2; v_call: TRBV21-1; cdr3_nt: TGTGCCAGCAGCGGCCGGGACAGGGAAGACCATTGCTATGGCTACACCTTC; cdr3_aa: CASSGRDREDHCYGYTF
d_call: NA; j_call: TRBJ1-1; v_call: TRBV7-9; cdr3_nt: TGTGCCAGCAGCTTTCGGGTGAACACTGAAGCTTTCTTT; cdr3_aa: CASSFRVNTEAFF
d_call: TRBD2; j_call: TRBJ2-3; v_call: TRBV19; cdr3_nt: TGTGCCAGTAGTACCTTACGGACTAGCGGGAGCACAGATACGCAGTATTTT; cdr3_aa: CASSTLRTSGSTDTQYF
d_call: TRBD1; j_call: TRBJ2-1; v_call: TRBV6-6; cdr3_nt: TGTGCCAGTCAAGTACAGGGGGTATATGAGCAGTTCTTC; cdr3_aa: CASQVQGVYEQFF
d_call: NA; j_call: TRBJ1-3; v_call: TRBV6-6; cdr3_nt: TGTGCCAGCAGGGAGACAGGTATCTCTGGAAACACCATATATTTT; cdr3_aa: CASRETGISGNTIYF
d_call: NA; j_call: TRBJ2-3; v_call: TRBV19; cdr3_nt: TGTGCCAGTAGTATTGGAGGATTAGCAGATACGCAGTATTTT; cdr3_aa: CASSIGGLADTQYF
d_call: NA; j_call: TRBJ2-1; v_call: TRBV19; cdr3_nt: TGTGCCAGTTCTTGGCAGGGGAACAATGAGCAGTTCTTC; cdr3_aa: CASSWQGNNEQFF
d_call: TRBD2; j_call: TRBJ2-1; v_call: TRBV19; cdr3_nt: TGTGCCAGTAGTAAACTAGCGAGGTCCTACAATGAGCAGTTCTTC; cdr3_aa: CASSKLARSYNEQFF
d_call: NA; j_call: TRBJ2-5; v_call: TRBV4-3; cdr3_nt: TGCGCCAGCAGCCAAGGATTCCAGGGGCGTGAGACCCAGTACTTC; cdr3_aa: CASSQGFQGRETQYF
d_call: NA; j_call: TRBJ2-5; v_call: TRBV13; cdr3_nt: TGTGCCAGCAGCTTGATGAGGGCCCTCCCCACCCAGTACTTC; cdr3_aa: CASSLMRALPTQYF
d_call: TRBD1; j_call: TRBJ2-1; v_call: TRBV7-9; cdr3_nt: TGTGCCGGGACAGGGACTGAGTACAATGAGCAGTTCTTC; cdr3_aa: CAGTGTEYNEQFF
d_call: TRBD1; j_call: TRBJ2-7; v_call: TRBV4-3; cdr3_nt: TGCGCCAGCAGCCACCACGACCCCCAGACAGGGGCCTCCTACGAGCAGTACTTC; cdr3_aa: CASSHHDPQTGASYEQYF
d_call: TRBD1; j_call: TRBJ2-1; v_call: TRBV25-1; cdr3_nt: TGTGCCAGCAGTGAATCTTGGGGACAGGGGGCAGAGCAGTTCTTC; cdr3_aa: CASSESWGQGAEQFF
d_call: NA; j_call: TRBJ2-3; v_call: TRBV9; cdr3_nt: TGTGCCAGCAGCCCAGACCCGAGGGCAGATACGCAGTATTTT; cdr3_aa: CASSPDPRADTQYF
d_call: TRBD1; j_call: TRBJ2-7; v_call: TRBV25-1; cdr3_nt: TGTGCCAGCAGTGATTATGGACAGGGCTTATACGAGCAGTACTTC; cdr3_aa: CASSDYGQGLYEQYF
d_call: NA; j_call: TRBJ1-1; v_call: TRBV4-1; cdr3_nt: TGCGCCAGCAGCCAAATGCAGTTCAACACTGAAGCTTTCTTT; cdr3_aa: CASSQMQFNTEAFF
d_call: TRBD2; j_call: TRBJ2-2; v_call: TRBV7-3; cdr3_nt: TGTGCCAGCAGCTCATCGGGACTAGCGGGAGGGCACGGCACCGGGGAGCTGTTTTTT; cdr3_aa: CASSSSGLAGGHGTGELFF
d_call: NA; j_call: TRBJ1-5; v_call: TRBV4-1; cdr3_nt: TGCGCCAGCAGCCAAGAAAGCCCCGTGAGCAATCAGCCCCAGCATTTT; cdr3_aa: CASSQESPVSNQPQHF